The present T cell receptor (beta chain) was sequenced within a study of cytomegalovirus exposure and HLA in healthy donors. Regarding the study as a whole: A few CMV-associated chains were confirmed in vitro to be specific for CMV antigens.

Measured with immunoSEQ multiplex PCR; TCRdb has only the in-frame clones, and not every one. The sample consists of tens of thousands of clones, around nine tenths of them appearing once. The CDR3 spans 13 residues. V lost 7 bases to trimming and J lost 7 bases, with 13 bases between them. CDR1 SGHTA and CDR2 FQGNSA come from the germline V gene. This clone was seen a few times. Its specificity is unknown. The sample was PBMCs. This sequence originates from a woman in her 30s in good health and CMV-seronegative. The chain links TRBV7-2 to TRBJ2-2; D unresolved. CDR3 sequence: CASTTIMDGELFF. CDR3 coding DNA: TGTGCCAGCACCACTATTATGGACGGGGAGCTGTTTTTT.